This TCR beta chain is drawn from a study of long-term antiretroviral therapy in people with HIV. General study findings and limits: Controls had broader CDR3 length ranges than HIV repertoires did. Dominance of pre-ART expanded clones persisted, fluctuating and often declining after ART.

Comment on this clone: Its specificity is not known.

This was the immunoSEQ v3.0 assay at survey level. Per-sample targets for sequencing were roughly 40,000-55,000 T-cell genomes. Produced via immunoSEQ multiplex PCR; TCRdb's table is partial and in-frame only. There are around 20,000 clones in the sample; around 84% occur only once, and roughly 8% lies in the top ten. V shed 5 bases, J shed 4 bases, and the junction held 9 bases outside the gene matches. There are 16 residues in the CDR3. CDR1 is SGHTA and CDR2 is FQGNSA in the germline V gene. The J gene is TRBJ2-2, the V gene TRBV7-2, with TRBD1 identical over 8 bases. The sequence was collected from a man between 18 and 29 years old with HIV. The source was unsorted PBMCs, collected 0.9 years after starting antiretroviral therapy. Here the CDR3 DNA reads TGTGCCAGCAGCCCCCGACAGGGGTTAAGCACCGGGGAGCTGTTTTTT. It is translated as CASSPRQGLSTGELFF.